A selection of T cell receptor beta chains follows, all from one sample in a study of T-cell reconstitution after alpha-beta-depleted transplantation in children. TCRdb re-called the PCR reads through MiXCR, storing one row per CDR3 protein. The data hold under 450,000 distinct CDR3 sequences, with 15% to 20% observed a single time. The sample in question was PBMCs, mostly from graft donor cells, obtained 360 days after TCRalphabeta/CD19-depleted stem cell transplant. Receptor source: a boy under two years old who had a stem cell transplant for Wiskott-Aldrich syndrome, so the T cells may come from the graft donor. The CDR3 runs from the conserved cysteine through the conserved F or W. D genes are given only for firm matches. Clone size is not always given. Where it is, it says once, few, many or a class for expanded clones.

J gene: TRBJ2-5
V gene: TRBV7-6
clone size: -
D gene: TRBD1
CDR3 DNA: TGTGCCAGCAGCATGGGACAGGGCAACCAAGAGACCCAGTACTTC
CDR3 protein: CASSMGQGNQETQYF

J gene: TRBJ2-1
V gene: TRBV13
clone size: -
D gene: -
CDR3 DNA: TGTGCCAGCAGCATAAAGGGAGCGCGGGAGCAGTTCTTC
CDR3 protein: CASSIKGAREQFF

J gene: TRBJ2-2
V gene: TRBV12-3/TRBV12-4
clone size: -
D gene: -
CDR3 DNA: TGTGCCAGCAGCCCTAGGACCGTCGGGGAGCTGTTTTTT
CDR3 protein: CASSPRTVGELFF

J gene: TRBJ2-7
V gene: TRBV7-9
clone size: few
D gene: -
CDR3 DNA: TGTGCCAGCAGCTTATCCTTTAGGGAGCACGAGCAGTACTTC
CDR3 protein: CASSLSFREHEQYF

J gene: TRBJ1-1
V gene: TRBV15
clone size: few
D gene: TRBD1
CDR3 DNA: TGTGCCACCAGCAGAGAAAACCGACAGGGAAAAGCTTTCTTT
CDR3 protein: CATSRENRQGKAFF

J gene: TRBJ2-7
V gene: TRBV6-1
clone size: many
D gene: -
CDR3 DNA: TGTGCCAGCAGTGAAGCGGGGACCACCTACTACGAGCAGTACTTC
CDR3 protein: CASSEAGTTYYEQYF

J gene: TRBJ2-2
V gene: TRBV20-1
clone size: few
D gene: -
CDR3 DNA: TGCAGTGCTATAGGGCGGACCGGGGAGCTGTTTTTT
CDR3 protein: CSAIGRTGELFF

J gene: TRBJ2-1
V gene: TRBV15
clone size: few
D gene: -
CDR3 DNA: TGTGCCACCAGCAGAGCGCCATGGGCTAGCAAGACCTACAATGAGCAGTTCTTC
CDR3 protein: CATSRAPWASKTYNEQFF

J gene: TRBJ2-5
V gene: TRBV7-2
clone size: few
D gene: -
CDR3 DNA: TGTGCCAGCAGCTTAGAACTGGGACATACCGAGACCCAGTACTTC
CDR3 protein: CASSLELGHTETQYF

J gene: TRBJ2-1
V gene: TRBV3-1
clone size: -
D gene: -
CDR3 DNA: TGTGCCAGCAGCCAACTCCCATCTCGATCCTACAATGAGCAGTTCTTC
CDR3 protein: CASSQLPSRSYNEQFF

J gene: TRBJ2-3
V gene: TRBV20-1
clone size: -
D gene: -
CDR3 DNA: TGCAGTGCTAGAGATCGGAGGCCCGGGTTATACACAGATACGCAGTATTTT
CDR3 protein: CSARDRRPGLYTDTQYF

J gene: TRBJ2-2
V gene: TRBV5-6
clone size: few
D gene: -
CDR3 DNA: TGTGCCAGCAGCACGGGGTCCAACACCGGGGAGCTGTTTTTT
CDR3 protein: CASSTGSNTGELFF

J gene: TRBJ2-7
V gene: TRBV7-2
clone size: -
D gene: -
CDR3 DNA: TGTGCCAGCAGCTTCCTGGGACATTCCTACGAGCAGTACTTC
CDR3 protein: CASSFLGHSYEQYF

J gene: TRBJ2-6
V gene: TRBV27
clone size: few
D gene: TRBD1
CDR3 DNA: TGTGCCAGCAGGGCACTAGGGACAGGGGGGTCTGGGGCCAACGTCCTGACTTTC
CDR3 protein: CASRALGTGGSGANVLTF

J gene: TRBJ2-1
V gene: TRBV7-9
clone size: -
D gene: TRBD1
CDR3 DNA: TGTGCCAGCAGCTTTAGGGGGCGTGAGGACAATGAGCAGTTCTTC
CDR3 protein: CASSFRGREDNEQFF

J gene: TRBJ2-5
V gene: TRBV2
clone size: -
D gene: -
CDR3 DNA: TGTGCCAGCAGTCAGTCCCCGGGTCTGAGGGAGACCCAGTACTTC
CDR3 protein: CASSQSPGLRETQYF

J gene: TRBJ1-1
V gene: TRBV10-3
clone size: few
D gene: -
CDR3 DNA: TGTGCCATCAGTGAAACAGGGAGGTCAGGAGCTTTCTTT
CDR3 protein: CAISETGRSGAFF

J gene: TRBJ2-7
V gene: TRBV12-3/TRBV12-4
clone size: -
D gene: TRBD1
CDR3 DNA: TGTGCCAGCAGAGTACCGACAGGGCCCTCCTACGAGCAGTACTTC
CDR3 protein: CASRVPTGPSYEQYF

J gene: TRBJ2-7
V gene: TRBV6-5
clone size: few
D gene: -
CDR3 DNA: TGTGCCAGCAGTTCTACCTCAAGGCCCGTGGGGGATTACGAGCAGTACTTC
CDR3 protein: CASSSTSRPVGDYEQYF

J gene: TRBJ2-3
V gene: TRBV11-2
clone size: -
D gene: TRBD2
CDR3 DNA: TGTGCCAGCAGCTCCGGGACTAGCGGGACAGATACGCAGTATTTT
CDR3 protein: CASSSGTSGTDTQYF

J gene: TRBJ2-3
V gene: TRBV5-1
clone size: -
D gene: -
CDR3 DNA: TGCGCCAGCAGCTTCACCCTCGCTGGGGTAGGGACAGATACGCAGTATTTT
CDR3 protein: CASSFTLAGVGTDTQYF

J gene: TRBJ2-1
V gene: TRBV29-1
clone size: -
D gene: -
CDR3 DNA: TGCAGCGTACCGGTGGGGGGCTACAATGAGCAGTTCTTC
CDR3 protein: CSVPVGGYNEQFF

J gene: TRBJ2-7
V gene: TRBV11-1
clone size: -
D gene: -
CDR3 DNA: TGTGCCAGCAGCTTAGCGGGCCCCCTACAGGGCGTCCTGGACGAGCAGTACTTC
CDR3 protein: CASSLAGPLQGVLDEQYF

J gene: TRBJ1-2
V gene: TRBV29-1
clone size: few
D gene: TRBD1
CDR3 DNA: TGCAGCGCATGGACAGGGGAAGACTATGGCTACACCTTC
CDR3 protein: CSAWTGEDYGYTF

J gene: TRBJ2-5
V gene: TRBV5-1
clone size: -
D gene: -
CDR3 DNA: TGCGCCAGCAGTTTCACAGGATGGGAGACCCAGTACTTC
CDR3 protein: CASSFTGWETQYF

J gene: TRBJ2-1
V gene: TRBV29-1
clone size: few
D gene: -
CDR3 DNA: TGCAAGGGGGAGTTCAACAATGAGCAGTTCTTC
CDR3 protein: CKGEFNNEQFF

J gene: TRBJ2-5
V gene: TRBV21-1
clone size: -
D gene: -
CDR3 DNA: TGTGCCAGCAGCGCGCCGGGACTAGCGGGAGAGACCCAGTACTTC
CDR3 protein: CASSAPGLAGETQYF

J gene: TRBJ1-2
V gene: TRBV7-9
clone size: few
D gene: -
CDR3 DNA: TGTGCCAGCAGCCTCCGACAACAAGGGGACTATGGCTACACCTTC
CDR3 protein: CASSLRQQGDYGYTF

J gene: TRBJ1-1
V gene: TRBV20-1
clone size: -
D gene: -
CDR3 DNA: TGCAGTGCTAGTTCCACGCAGGGCACTGAAGCTTTCTTT
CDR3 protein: CSASSTQGTEAFF

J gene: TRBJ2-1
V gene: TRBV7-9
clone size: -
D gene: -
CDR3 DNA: TGTGCCAGCAGCTTAAGTTGGACAGCCACCAACAATGAGCAGTTCTTC
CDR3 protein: CASSLSWTATNNEQFF

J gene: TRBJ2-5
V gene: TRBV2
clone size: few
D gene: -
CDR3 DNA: TGTGCCAGCAAGGGGGAAGAGACCCAGTACTTC
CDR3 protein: CASKGEETQYF

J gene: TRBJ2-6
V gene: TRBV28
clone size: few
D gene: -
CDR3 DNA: TGTGCCAGCAGTGTTTCCTCTGGGGCCAACGTCCTGACTTTC
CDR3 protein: CASSVSSGANVLTF

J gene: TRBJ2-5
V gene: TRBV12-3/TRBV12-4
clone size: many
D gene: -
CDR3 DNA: TGTGCCAGCAGTTTAGCGCAGACACCCCAAGAGACCCAGTACTTC
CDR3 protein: CASSLAQTPQETQYF

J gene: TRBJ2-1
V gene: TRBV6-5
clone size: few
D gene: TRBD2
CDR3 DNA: TGTGCCAGCAGTAACGAGCGGGAGAGCACGAAGTTCTTC
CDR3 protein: CASSNERESTKFF

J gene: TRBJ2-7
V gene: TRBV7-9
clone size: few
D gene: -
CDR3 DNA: TGTGCCAGCAGCTTAGAGGGGGGGCAGGCCTACGAGCAGTACTTC
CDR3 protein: CASSLEGGQAYEQYF

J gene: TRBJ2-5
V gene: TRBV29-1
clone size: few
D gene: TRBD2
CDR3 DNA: TGCAGCGTCACCGGGACTAAAAAAGAGACCCAGTACTTC
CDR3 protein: CSVTGTKKETQYF

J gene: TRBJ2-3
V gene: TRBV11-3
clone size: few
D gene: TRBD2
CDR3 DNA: TGTGCCAGCAGCCCTACTAGCGGGAGTGCAGATACGCAGTATTTT
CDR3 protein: CASSPTSGSADTQYF

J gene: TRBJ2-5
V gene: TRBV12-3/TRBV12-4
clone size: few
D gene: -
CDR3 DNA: TGTGCCAGCAGCACGGGGACGACCCAAGAGACCCAGTACTTC
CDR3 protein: CASSTGTTQETQYF

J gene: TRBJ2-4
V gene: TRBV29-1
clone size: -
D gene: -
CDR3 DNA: TGCAGCGTTTTTAGCGGCAAAAACATTCAGTACTTC
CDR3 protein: CSVFSGKNIQYF

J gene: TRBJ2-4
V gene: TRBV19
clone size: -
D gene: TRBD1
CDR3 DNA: TGTGCCAGTAGTCGACTGTCACAGGGGGCCAAAAACATTCAGTACTTC
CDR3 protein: CASSRLSQGAKNIQYF

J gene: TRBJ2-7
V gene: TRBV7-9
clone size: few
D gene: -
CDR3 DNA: TGTGCCAGCAGCTTCGGTGGGGTGATGGTGAGTTACGAGCAGTACTTC
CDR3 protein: CASSFGGVMVSYEQYF

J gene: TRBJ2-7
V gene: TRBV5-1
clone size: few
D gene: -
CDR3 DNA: TGCGCCAGCAGCTTGGACGAGAGGGGCTACGAGCAGTACTTC
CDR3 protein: CASSLDERGYEQYF

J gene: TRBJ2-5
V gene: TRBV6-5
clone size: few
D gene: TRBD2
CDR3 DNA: TGTGCCAGCAGTTACCGAGCGGGGGGACGAACCCAGTACTTC
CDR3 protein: CASSYRAGGRTQYF

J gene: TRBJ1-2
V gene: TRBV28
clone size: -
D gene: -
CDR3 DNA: TGTGCCAGCAGTTTAGGGGGATCCAAGGGCTACACCTTC
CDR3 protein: CASSLGGSKGYTF

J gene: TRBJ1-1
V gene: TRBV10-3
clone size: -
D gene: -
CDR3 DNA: TGTGCCATCAGTGAGTGGGGACAGAACACTGAAGCTTTCTTT
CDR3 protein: CAISEWGQNTEAFF

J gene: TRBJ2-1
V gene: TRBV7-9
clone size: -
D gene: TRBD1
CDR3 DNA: TGTGCCAGCAGCTTCCGGGACAGGGACTACAATGAGCAGTTCTTC
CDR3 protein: CASSFRDRDYNEQFF

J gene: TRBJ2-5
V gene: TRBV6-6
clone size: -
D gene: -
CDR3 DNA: TGTGCCAGCATGGACAGCCAAGAGACCCAGTACTTC
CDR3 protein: CASMDSQETQYF

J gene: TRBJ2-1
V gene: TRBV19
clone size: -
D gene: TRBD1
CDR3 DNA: TGTGCCAGTACCGCCGACAGGGTATCCTACAATGAGCAGTTCTTC
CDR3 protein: CASTADRVSYNEQFF

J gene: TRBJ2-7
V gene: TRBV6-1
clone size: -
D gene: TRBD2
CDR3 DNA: TGTGCCAGCAGTGAAGACTTGTCTAGCGGCCCCTACGAGCAGTACTTC
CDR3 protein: CASSEDLSSGPYEQYF

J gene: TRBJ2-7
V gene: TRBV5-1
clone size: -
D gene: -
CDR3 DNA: TGCGCCAGCAGCTTGGGGGTCTCAGGGGTCGAGCAGTACTTC
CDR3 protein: CASSLGVSGVEQYF

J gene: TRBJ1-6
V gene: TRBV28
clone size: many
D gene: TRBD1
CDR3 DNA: TGTGCCAGCAGTTCCTCCCGCCTGACAGGGACGTCCCTCCACTTT
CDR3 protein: CASSSSRLTGTSLHF

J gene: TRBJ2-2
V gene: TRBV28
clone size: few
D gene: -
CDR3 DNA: TGTGCCAGCAGTACCGGATCCTTGGCCACCGGGGAGCTGTTTTTT
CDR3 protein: CASSTGSLATGELFF

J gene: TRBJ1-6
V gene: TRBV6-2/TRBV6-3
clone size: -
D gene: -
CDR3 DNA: TGTGCCAGCAGACTACTCGTGGAAACAGATTCACCCCTCCACTTT
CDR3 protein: CASRLLVETDSPLHF